This T cell receptor beta chain was identified in a study of blood T cell repertoires in COVID-19. As for the study in general: The United States, Italy and Spain provided the acute and convalescent COVID-19 samples. PBMCs, B-cell-depleted T cells, or T cells provided the cDNA or gDNA that made up the material.

This CDR3 has 17 amino acids. Germline CDR1 reads MGHRA; CDR2 reads YSYEKL. Trimming took 1 base from V and 4 from J; bases not matched to a gene: 10. Source study methods: The assay estimated nucleated cells by amplifying reference gene primers. Profiled with immunoSEQ multiplex PCR; TCRdb holds only in-frame clones, not every one. That table supplies the V and J calls and clone size; D and trimming were determined from the DNA. The repertoire holds fewer than 350,000 clones, roughly nine tenths seen once, with approximately 9% in the top ten. The sequenced material came from peripheral blood. This sequence joins TRBV4-1 and TRBJ2-4; the match to TRBD2 covers 7 bases. The sequence came from a man in his forties with active or convalescent COVID-19. CDR3 coding DNA: TGCGCCAGCAGCCAAGTAGGGAGGGAGCCGGGAAAAAACATTCAGTACTTC. This translates into CASSQVGREPGKNIQYF.